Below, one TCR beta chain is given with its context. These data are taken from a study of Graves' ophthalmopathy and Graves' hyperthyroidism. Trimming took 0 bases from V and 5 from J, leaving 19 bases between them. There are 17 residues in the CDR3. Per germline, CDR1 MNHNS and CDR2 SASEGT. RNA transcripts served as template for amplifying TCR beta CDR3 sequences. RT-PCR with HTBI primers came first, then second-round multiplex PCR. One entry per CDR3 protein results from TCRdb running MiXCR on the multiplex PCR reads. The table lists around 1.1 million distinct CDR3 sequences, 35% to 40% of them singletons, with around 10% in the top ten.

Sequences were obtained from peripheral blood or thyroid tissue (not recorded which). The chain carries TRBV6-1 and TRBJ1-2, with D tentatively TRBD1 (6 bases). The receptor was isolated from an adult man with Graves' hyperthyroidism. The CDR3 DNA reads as TGTGCCAGCAGTGAAGCGCTTGGACAGCCTGGGGGATATGGCTACACCTTC. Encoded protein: CASSEALGQPGGYGYTF.